A selection of T cell receptor beta chains follows, all from one sample in a study of Graves' ophthalmopathy and Graves' hyperthyroidism. One entry per CDR3 protein results from TCRdb running MiXCR on the multiplex PCR reads. The top ten hold approximately 40% of the sample, which has about 220,000 distinct CDR3 sequences, 20% to 25% seen once. Material: peripheral blood. Receptors were obtained from a woman aged 45-65 years with Graves' ophthalmopathy. CDR3s include the opening cysteine and the closing phenylalanine or tryptophan. Each record gives: D gene, clone size, V gene, J gene, CDR3 protein, CDR3 DNA. The D gene is left open where the match is weak. Clone size is given for some rows only: seen once, a few or many times, or a class if the clone is expanded.

>TRBD1|many|TRBV12-5|TRBJ1-1
CASGPGTENTEAFF
TGTGCTAGTGGACCAGGGACAGAGAACACTGAAGCTTTCTTT
>-|many|TRBV20-1|TRBJ2-7
CSARDLNYEQYF
TGCAGTGCTAGAGATCTAAACTACGAGCAGTACTTC
>TRBD1|-|TRBV11-1|TRBJ2-7
CASSLDRDPTRPYEQYF
TGTGCCAGCAGCCTAGACAGGGATCCAACCAGACCCTACGAGCAGTACTTC
>-|few|TRBV29-1|TRBJ2-4
CSVRGRLGQKKNPDRIQYF
TGCAGCGTCCGCGGTCGACTCGGACAGAAAAAGAACCCCGACCGGATTCAGTACTTC
>TRBD1|-|TRBV30|TRBJ1-3
CAWSVTGAGNTIYF
TGTGCCTGGAGTGTCACAGGGGCTGGAAACACCATATATTTT
>-|many|TRBV18|TRBJ2-7
CASSPWENVYEQYF
TGTGCCAGCTCACCGTGGGAAAACGTATACGAGCAGTACTTC
>-|many|TRBV6-5|TRBJ1-2
CASSYGAGGYTF
TGTGCCAGCAGTTACGGGGCGGGTGGCTACACCTTC
>-|many|TRBV6-5|TRBJ2-7
CASPGIDRNSYEQYF
TGTGCCAGCCCAGGAATCGATCGTAACTCCTACGAGCAGTACTTC
>TRBD1|-|TRBV5-6|TRBJ2-7
CASSRDRGGNEQYF
TGTGCCAGCAGCCGAGACAGGGGAGGCAACGAGCAGTACTTC
>-|-|TRBV29-1|TRBJ1-2
CSVRKDNYGYTF
TGCAGCGTTCGAAAAGACAACTATGGCTACACCTTC
>-|many|TRBV5-1|TRBJ1-1
CASSLDRAANTEAFF
TGCGCCAGCAGCTTGGACAGGGCGGCGAACACTGAAGCTTTCTTT
>-|few|TRBV12-3/TRBV12-4|TRBJ2-5
CASSLSIRQETQYF
TGTGCCAGCAGTTTATCAATCCGACAAGAGACCCAGTACTTC
>TRBD2|many|TRBV20-1|TRBJ2-5
CSATRLAGVWETQYF
TGCAGTGCTACGAGACTAGCGGGAGTATGGGAGACCCAGTACTTC
>TRBD2|many|TRBV11-1|TRBJ2-5
CASSPQAGYHQETQYF
TGTGCCAGCAGCCCGCAAGCGGGATATCACCAAGAGACCCAGTACTTC
>-|-|TRBV6-1|TRBJ2-2
CASTYAATYGTGELFF
TGTGCCAGCACCTACGCGGCTACCTATGGCACCGGGGAGCTGTTTTTT
>-|many|TRBV5-1|TRBJ2-5
CASSLSQETQYF
TGCGCCAGCAGCTTGAGCCAAGAGACCCAGTACTTC
>-|many|TRBV20-1|TRBJ2-7
CSARDRGKEEQYF
TGCAGTGCTAGAGACAGGGGAAAAGAGGAGCAGTACTTC
>-|many|TRBV6-5|TRBJ1-2
CASSYSPEGENYGYTF
TGTGCCAGCAGTTACTCCCCAGAGGGGGAAAACTATGGCTACACCTTC
>-|-|TRBV19|TRBJ2-5
CASSQAGQFQETQYF
TGTGCCAGTAGCCAAGCGGGTCAATTCCAAGAGACCCAGTACTTC
>-|few|TRBV9|TRBJ2-7
CASSVGSGGLQYF
TGTGCCAGCAGCGTAGGGTCCGGCGGGTTGCAGTACTTC
>-|many|TRBV11-2|TRBJ2-6
CASSLDRGWGANVLTF
TGTGCCAGCAGCTTAGATCGGGGGTGGGGGGCCAACGTCCTGACTTTC
>-|-|TRBV28|TRBJ1-2
CATVQAWGYTF
TGTGCCACCGTACAGGCTTGGGGCTACACCTTC
>-|many|TRBV15|TRBJ1-5
CASTGQYNQPQHF
TGTGCCAGTACCGGACAGTACAATCAGCCCCAGCATTTT
>-|many|TRBV19|TRBJ1-2
CASSLPQGGYTF
TGTGCCAGTAGCCTCCCCCAAGGTGGCTACACCTTC
>TRBD1|-|TRBV19|TRBJ1-5
CASSLTLQGDHQPQHF
TGTGCCAGTAGTCTCACATTACAGGGGGATCATCAGCCCCAGCATTTT
>TRBD2|-|TRBV24-1|TRBJ2-5
CATSDLRWGGKETQYF
TGTGCCACCAGTGATTTGCGGTGGGGGGGTAAAGAGACCCAGTACTTC
>-|-|TRBV2|TRBJ1-1
CASSEGQGLTEAFF
TGTGCCAGCAGTGAAGGCCAGGGTTTGACTGAAGCTTTCTTT
>-|-|TRBV15|TRBJ2-1
CATSQSGRPFYYNEQFF
TGTGCCACCAGCCAAAGCGGCAGGCCCTTTTACTACAATGAGCAGTTCTTC
>-|-|TRBV18|TRBJ1-1
CASSRTGLGAQVNAEAFF
TGTGCCAGCTCACGGACGGGATTGGGGGCTCAGGTGAACGCTGAAGCTTTCTTT
>TRBD1|many|TRBV12-3/TRBV12-4|TRBJ2-5
CASSSSTGGQETQYF
TGTGCCAGCAGCTCCTCGACAGGGGGCCAAGAGACCCAGTACTTC
>-|many|TRBV12-3/TRBV12-4|TRBJ1-2
CASSLGSYGYTF
TGTGCCAGCAGTTTAGGGTCCTATGGCTACACCTTC
>TRBD1|many|TRBV30|TRBJ2-7
CAWSVLDRDINEQYF
TGTGCCTGGAGTGTACTGGACAGGGACATCAACGAGCAGTACTTC
>TRBD1|many|TRBV12-3/TRBV12-4|TRBJ1-2
CASSDRGGYGYTF
TGTGCCAGCAGCGACAGGGGAGGATATGGCTACACCTTC
>-|few|TRBV30|TRBJ1-3
CAWSPGEKNTIYF
TGTGCCTGGAGTCCCGGGGAGAAAAACACCATATATTTT
>-|many|TRBV11-2|TRBJ2-7
CASSLDYRQPYF
TGTGCCAGCAGCTTAGATTACCGTCAGCCGTACTTC
>-|-|TRBV30|TRBJ2-5
CAWSPYRGWGTLHF
TGTGCCTGGAGTCCATACAGGGGATGGGGGACTCTTCACTTC